The following is a T cell receptor beta chain sequence with its context. No antigen is known for it. The record has no base qualities; no much larger clone is one base away. This sample's time point label indicates: baseline before first vaccination. Samples from vaccinated people were obtained from the UK trials COV001 and COV002, which included a single-blind randomized controlled phase 2/3 trial of AZD1222 (ChAdOx1 nCoV-19) in healthy adults. For TCRbeta chain sequencing, PBMC samples from trial participants were taken at day 0 and at day 28 after the second dose. The sample belongs to a study of T cell responses to AZD1222 COVID-19 vaccine (dated by TCRdb to the early 2020s). About the full investigation: AZD1222 recipients given second doses at about 4 weeks or at about 12 weeks were pooled, since spike-specific TCR depth and breadth were not found to differ between the two schedules. A total of about 230 trial participants underwent TCR sequencing, of whom about 210 received two doses of AZD1222 and about 26 received two doses of the MenACWY control vaccine. Trial participants were enrolled by age into 18-55, 56-69 and 70-plus year subgroups, with around 150, 28 and 57 TCR-sequenced participants respectively.

Overall study outcomes, separate from this receptor: Participants were mostly white British and included more females than males, and it was suggested by the authors that clonal diversity may have been underestimated. Because no day 14 peak-response samples were available, the repertoires could be characterized only after the peak T cell response. Conclusions about previously exposed vaccinees were limited because only six or seven AZD1222 recipients were SARS-CoV-2 seropositive at baseline. Reportedly, almost half of the unique spike-specific TCRs recognized epitopes lying outside the regions that are mutated in the B.1.351 and B.1.1.7 variants. The whole spike protein was spanned by vaccine-associated CD4 TCRs, and dominant responses were seen in regions 160-218 and 743-854. The 56-69-year group was small, and its depth increase did not reach significance, likely because of low power. After two AZD1222 doses, both the breadth and the depth of spike-specific TCRs were significantly higher than at day 0 and than in MenACWY recipients.

The CDR3 regions of human TCRbeta chains were analyzed by immunosequencing. Processing in the source paper ran as follows. Repertoire TCRs were checked for matches against a reference library of SARS-CoV-2-specific TCRs that had been generated using the MIRA antigen-specificity platform. Breadth was defined as the fraction of unique TCRs that were SARS-CoV-2-associated. Depth was defined as the fraction of total T cells that were SARS-CoV-2-associated. Using the MIRA data, every spike-specific TCR was mapped to the spike region that the TCR reacted to and assigned to either a CD4 or a CD8 class. Log10-transformed breadth and depth values were compared by one-way ANOVA with Sidak's multiple comparisons tests. The table was pulled from immuneACCESS by TCRdb, which kept in-frame rearrangements only. Such tables lose some clones; where checked, under half of the loss comes from unresolved V genes, and the rest has no known cause. That table furnishes V, J and clone size, whereas the DNA furnished D and trimming. Present in this sample are about 110,000 clones, less than 95% of which were seen just once. The ten largest clones capture roughly 7% of the sample.

The junction shows trimming of 0 bases on V and 9 bases on J, plus 12 bases between the germline ends. The CDR3 contains 15 residues, cysteine and phenylalanine counted. Of the read, only the CDR3 DNA is kept; its 45 bases are in frame from base 1. From a lookup of the germline V gene (reference sequence), CDR1 and CDR2 are WNHNN and SYGVQD. The TCR comes from an adult in good health. The receptor chain draws on TRBV10-1 and TRBJ1-6, and TRBD1 may be the D gene, going by 6 matching bases. Specimen: peripheral blood, collected on day 0 of AZD1222 vaccination. The CDR3 here reads CASSESRQGFSPLHF. The nucleotide sequence is TGCGCCAGCAGTGAGTCGAGGCAGGGGTTTTCACCCCTCCACTTT.